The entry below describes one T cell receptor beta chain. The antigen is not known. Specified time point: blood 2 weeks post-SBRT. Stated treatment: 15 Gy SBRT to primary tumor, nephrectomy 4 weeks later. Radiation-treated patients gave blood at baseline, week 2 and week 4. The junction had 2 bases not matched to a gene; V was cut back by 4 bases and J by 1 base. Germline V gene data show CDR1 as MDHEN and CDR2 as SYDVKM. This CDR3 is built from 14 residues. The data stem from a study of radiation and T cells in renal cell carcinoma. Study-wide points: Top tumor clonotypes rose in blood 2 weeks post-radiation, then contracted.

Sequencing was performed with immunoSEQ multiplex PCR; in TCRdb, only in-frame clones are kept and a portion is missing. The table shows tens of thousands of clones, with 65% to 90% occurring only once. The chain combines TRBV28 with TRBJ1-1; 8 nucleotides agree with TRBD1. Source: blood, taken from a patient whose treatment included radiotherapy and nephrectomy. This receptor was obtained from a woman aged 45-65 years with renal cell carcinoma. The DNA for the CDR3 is TGTGCCAGCAGTTCAACAGGGGGGAACACTGAAGCTTTCTTT. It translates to CASSSTGGNTEAFF.